This TCR beta chain appears in the sequencing data of a study of beta chain features in type 1 diabetes. Study-wide findings and caveats: Shorter TCRB CDR3s, moderately but significantly so, marked every one of the four CD4+ subsets in Type 1 diabetes patients. The naive, central memory and Treg TCRB repertoires of patients appeared to be more similar to one another than those of healthy donors.

This clone was counted a few times. The antigen is unknown. The study reverse transcribed the entire isolated RNA, so it sequenced expressed TCRB transcripts. Clones were sequenced by immunoSEQ multiplex PCR, and TCRdb holds only the in-frame ones, with some missing. The table includes hundreds of thousands of clones, roughly 12% detected once. The sequenced sample consisted of naive CD4+ T cells from blood. The sequence derives from a man younger than 30 in good health.

In DNA, the CDR3 is TGTGCCAGCAGCCCCAAGGGGTCCTACGAGCAGTACTTC. Its translation is CASSPKGSYEQYF. The chain couples TRBV7-2 to TRBJ2-7; D perhaps matches TRBD1 (5 bases). The ends were cut back, 5 bases at V and 1 base at J, with 9 bases in the middle. This CDR3 is built from 13 residues. The germline V gene encodes CDR1 SGHTA and CDR2 FQGNSA. The full variable domain, rest sourced from reference TRBV7-2 and TRBJ2-7, is GAGVSQSPSNKVTEKGKDVELRCDPISGHTALYWYRQSLGQGLEFLIYFQGNSAPDKSGLPSDRFSAERTGGSVSTLTIQRTQQEDSAVYLCASSPKGSYEQYFGPGTRLTVT.